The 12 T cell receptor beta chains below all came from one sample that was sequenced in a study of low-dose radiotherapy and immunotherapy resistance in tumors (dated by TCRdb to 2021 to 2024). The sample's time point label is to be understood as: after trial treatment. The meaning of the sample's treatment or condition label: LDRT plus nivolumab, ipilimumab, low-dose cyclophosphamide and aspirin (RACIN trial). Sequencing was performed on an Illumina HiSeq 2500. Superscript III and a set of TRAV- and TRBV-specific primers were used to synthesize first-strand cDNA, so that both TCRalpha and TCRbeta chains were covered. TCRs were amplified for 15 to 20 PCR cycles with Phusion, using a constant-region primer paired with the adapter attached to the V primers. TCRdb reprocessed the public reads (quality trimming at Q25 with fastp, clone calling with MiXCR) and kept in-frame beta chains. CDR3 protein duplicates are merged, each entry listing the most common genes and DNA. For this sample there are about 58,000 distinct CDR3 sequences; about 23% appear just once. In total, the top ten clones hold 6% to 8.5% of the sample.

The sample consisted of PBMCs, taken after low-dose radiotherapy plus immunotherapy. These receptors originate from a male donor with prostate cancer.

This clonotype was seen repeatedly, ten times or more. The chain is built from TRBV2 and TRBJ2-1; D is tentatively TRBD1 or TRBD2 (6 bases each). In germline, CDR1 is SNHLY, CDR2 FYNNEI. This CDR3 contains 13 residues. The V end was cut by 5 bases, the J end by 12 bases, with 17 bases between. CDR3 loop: CASSQVGAEGQFF. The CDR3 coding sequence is TGTGCCAGCAGTCAAGTGGGGGCGGAGGGGCAGTTCTTC. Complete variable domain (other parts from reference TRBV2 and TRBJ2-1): EPEVTQTPSHQVTQMGQEVILRCVPISNHLYFYWYRQILGQKVEFLVSFYNNEISEKSEIFDDQFSVERPDGSNFTLKIRSTKLEDSAMYFCASSQVGAEGQFFGPGTRLTVL.

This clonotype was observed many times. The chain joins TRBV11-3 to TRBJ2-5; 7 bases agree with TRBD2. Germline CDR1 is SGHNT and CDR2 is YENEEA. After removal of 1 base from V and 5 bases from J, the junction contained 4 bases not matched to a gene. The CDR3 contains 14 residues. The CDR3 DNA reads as TGTGCCAGCAGCTTAGCGGGGGAGGGCGAGACCCAGTACTTC. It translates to CASSLAGEGETQYF.

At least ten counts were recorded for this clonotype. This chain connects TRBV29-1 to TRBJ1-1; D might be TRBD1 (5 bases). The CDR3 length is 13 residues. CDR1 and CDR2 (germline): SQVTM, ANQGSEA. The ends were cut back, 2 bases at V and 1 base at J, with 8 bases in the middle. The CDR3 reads CSVEKGRNTEAFF. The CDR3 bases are TGCAGCGTTGAAAAGGGGCGGAACACTGAAGCTTTCTTT.

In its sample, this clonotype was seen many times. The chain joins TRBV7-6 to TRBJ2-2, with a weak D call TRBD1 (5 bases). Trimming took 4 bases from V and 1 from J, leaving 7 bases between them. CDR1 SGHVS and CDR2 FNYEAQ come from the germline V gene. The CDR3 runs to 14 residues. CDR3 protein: CASSSQENTGELFF. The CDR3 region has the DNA TGTGCCAGCAGCTCACAGGAGAACACCGGGGAGCTGTTTTTT.

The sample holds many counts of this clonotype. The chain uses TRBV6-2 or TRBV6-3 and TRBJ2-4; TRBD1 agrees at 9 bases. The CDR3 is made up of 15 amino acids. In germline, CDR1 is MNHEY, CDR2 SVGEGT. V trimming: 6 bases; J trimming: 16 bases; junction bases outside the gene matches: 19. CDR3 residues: CASRGPGQGVFWLYF. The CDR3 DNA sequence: TGTGCCAGCAGAGGACCGGGACAGGGTGTTTTTTGGCTTTACTTC.

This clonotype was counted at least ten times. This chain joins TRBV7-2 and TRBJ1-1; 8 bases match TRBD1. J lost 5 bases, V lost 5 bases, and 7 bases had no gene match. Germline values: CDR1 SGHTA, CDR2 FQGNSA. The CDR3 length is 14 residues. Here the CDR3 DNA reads TGTGCCAGCAGCCCCCAGGGGGCGCGGACTGAAGCTTTCTTT. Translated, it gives CASSPQGARTEAFF. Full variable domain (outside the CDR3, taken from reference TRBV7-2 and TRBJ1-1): GAGVSQSPSNKVTEKGKDVELRCDPISGHTALYWYRQSLGQGLEFLIYFQGNSAPDKSGLPSDRFSAERTGGSVSTLTIQRTQQEDSAVYLCASSPQGARTEAFFGQGTRLTVV.

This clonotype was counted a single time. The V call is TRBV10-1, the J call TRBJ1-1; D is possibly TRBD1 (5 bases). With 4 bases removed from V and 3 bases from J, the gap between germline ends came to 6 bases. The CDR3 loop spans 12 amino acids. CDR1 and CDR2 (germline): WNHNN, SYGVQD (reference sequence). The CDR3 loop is CASSGDDTEAFF. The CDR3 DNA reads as TGCGCCAGCAGTGGGGACGACACTGAAGCTTTCTTT.

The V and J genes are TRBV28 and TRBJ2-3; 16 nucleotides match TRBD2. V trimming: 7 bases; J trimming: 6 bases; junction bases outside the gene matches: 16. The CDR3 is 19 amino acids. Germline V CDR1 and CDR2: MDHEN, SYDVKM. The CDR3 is CASIPIKGTSGRGMDTQYF. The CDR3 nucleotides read TGTGCCAGCATCCCCATCAAGGGGACTAGCGGGAGGGGGATGGATACGCAGTATTTT.

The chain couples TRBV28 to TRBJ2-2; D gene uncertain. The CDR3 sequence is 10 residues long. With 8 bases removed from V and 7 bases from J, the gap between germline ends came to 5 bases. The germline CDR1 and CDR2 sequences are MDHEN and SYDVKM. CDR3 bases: TGTGCCAGCTCCGTCGGGGAGCTGTTTTTT. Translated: CASSVGELFF. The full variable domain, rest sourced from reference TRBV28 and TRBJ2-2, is DVKVTQSSRYLVKRTGEKVFLECVQDMDHENMFWYRQDPGLGLRLIYFSYDVKMKEKGDIPEGYSVSREKKERFSLILESASTNQTSMYLCASSVGELFFGEGSRLTVL.

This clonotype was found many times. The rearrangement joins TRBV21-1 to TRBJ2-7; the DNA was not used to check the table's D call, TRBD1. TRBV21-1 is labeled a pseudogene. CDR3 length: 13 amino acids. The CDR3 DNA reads TGTGCCAGAACGTGTAGGGGGGTCTACGAGCAGTACTTC. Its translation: CARTCRGVYEQYF.

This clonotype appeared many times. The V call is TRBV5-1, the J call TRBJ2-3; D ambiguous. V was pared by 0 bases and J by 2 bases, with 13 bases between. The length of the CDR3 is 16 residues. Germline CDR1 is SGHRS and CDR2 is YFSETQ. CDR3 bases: TGCGCCAGCAGCTTGGGCAGTTTTAGGAACACAGATACGCAGTATTTT. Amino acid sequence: CASSLGSFRNTDTQYF.

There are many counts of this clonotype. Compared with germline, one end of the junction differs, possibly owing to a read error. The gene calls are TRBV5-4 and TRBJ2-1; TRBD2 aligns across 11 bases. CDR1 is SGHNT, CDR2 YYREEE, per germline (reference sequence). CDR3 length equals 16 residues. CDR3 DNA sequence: TGCGCCAGCAGCTCTCATCTTAGCGGGGGGGCCGGTGAGCAGTTCTTC. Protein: CASSSHLSGGAGEQFF.